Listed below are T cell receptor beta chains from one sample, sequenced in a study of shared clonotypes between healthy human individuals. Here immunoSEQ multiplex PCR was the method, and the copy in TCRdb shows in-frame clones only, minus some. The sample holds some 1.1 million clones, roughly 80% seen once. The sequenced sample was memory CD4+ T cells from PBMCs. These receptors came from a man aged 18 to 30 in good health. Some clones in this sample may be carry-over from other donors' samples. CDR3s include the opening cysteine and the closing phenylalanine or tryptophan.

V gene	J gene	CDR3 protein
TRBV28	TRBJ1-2	CASSLWGSYGYTF
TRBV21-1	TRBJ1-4	CASSKAFGGRYEKLFF
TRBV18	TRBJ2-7	CASSPTSPSYEQYF
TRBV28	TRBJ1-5	CASSLRVGGRRGYSNQPQHF
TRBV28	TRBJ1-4	CASRETTGGTDEKLFF
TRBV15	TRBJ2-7	CATSRGWSDEQYF
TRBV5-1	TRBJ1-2	CASSSYYGTESNYGYTF
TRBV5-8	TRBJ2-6	CASSFGVAGANVLTF
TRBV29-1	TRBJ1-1	CSVAPGLEAFF
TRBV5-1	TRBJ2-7	CASRSGFSSYEQYF
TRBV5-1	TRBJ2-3	CASSLAVAGALDTQYF
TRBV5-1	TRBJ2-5	CASSLRAGGEETQYF
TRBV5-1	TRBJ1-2	CASSQVLDYGYTF
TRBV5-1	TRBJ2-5	CASSLFSAQETQYF
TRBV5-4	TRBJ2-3	CASSMGLRGGTDTQYF
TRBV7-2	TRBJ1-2	CASSLALTGAMANYGYTF
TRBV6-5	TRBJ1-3	CASSYRAGNTIYF
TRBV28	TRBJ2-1	CASSSPGQSYNEQFF
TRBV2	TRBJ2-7	CASMNRDTTYEQYF
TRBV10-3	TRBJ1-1	CAISLSLQGNAEAFF
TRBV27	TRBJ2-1	CASSSGQRAHNEQFF
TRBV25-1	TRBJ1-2	CASSESVYGYTF
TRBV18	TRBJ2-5	CASSPNSGDPSQETQYF